This is a list of T cell receptor beta chains from one sample in a study of cytomegalovirus exposure and HLA in healthy donors. Clones were sequenced by immunoSEQ multiplex PCR, and TCRdb holds only the in-frame ones, with some missing. The data show some 170,000 clones, 70% to 90% seen once. Specimen: PBMCs. These receptors all come from a man aged 25-40 years in good health and CMV-seropositive. CDR3s include the opening cysteine and the closing phenylalanine or tryptophan. Each record gives: J gene, CDR3 length, D gene, V gene, clone size, CDR3 DNA, CDR3 protein. A D gene is named only where the DNA matches it firmly. Clone size appears in some rows only: once, few, many, or a class for an expanded clone.

TRBJ2-3 16 TRBD1 TRBV7-9 - TGTGCCAGCAGGGGATCACAGGGGGCAGCTGCAGATACGCAGTATTTT CASRGSQGAAADTQYF
TRBJ1-3 17 - TRBV18 - TGTGCCAGCTCACCACCCACCGGACAGTCCTCTGGAAACACCATATATTTT CASSPPTGQSSGNTIYF
TRBJ2-1 17 TRBD2 TRBV4-3 - TGCGCCAGCAGCCAAGATCTAATCAGCGGGACCTACAATGAGCAGTTCTTC CASSQDLISGTYNEQFF
TRBJ1-5 15 - TRBV18 - TGTGCCAGCTCACCGACGCAGGGGTCTAATCAGCCCCAGCATTTT CASSPTQGSNQPQHF
TRBJ2-7 13 TRBD2 TRBV6-1 - TGTGCCAGCAGTGCGGGGGGTGGGTACGAGCAGTACTTC CASSAGGGYEQYF
TRBJ1-2 15 TRBD1 TRBV6-5 - TGTGCCAGCAGTATTACGGGGACAGGGGGGTATGGCTACACCTTC CASSITGTGGYGYTF
TRBJ1-6 15 - TRBV6-5 - TGTGCCAGCACTTCACAGGTTGGGGATTATTCACCCCTCCACTTT CASTSQVGDYSPLHF
TRBJ1-6 15 TRBD1 TRBV7-9 few TGTGCCAGCAGCTCGGGACAGGGCTATAATTCACCCCTCCACTTT CASSSGQGYNSPLHF
TRBJ2-1 15 - TRBV4-2 - TGTGCCAGCAGCCAAGGAGGAGACAGAAACAATGAGCAGTTCTTC CASSQGGDRNNEQFF
TRBJ2-5 16 - TRBV4-3 - TGCGCCAGCAGCCAAGAAGGGTTGGGAGAAGAAGAGACCCAGTACTTC CASSQEGLGEEETQYF
TRBJ1-2 16 TRBD1 TRBV9 - TGTGCCAGCAGCCTTGGTCAGGACAGGGCTTTCTATGGCTACACCTTC CASSLGQDRAFYGYTF
TRBJ1-2 11 - TRBV5-4 - TGTGCCATGAGTGACACACCGGGCTACACCTTC CAMSDTPGYTF
TRBJ1-6 15 - TRBV2 - TGTGCCAGCAGTGAAAAGAGACCGGAAAGTGAGGGCCTCCACTTT CASSEKRPESEGLHF
TRBJ2-5 14 TRBD1 TRBV7-2 - TGTGCCAGCAGCCCACCCGGACAGGGGGGGACCCAGTACTTC CASSPPGQGGTQYF
TRBJ1-6 16 TRBD1 TRBV4-3 - TGCGCCAGCAGCCCTAGACTTCGGGACAGCAATTCACCCCTCCACTTT CASSPRLRDSNSPLHF
TRBJ1-4 14 - TRBV6-6 - TGTGCCAGCAGTAAGGGGAATTTTGGTGAAAAACTGTTTTTT CASSKGNFGEKLFF
TRBJ1-4 16 TRBD1 TRBV5-1 - TGCGCCAGCAGCTTGCAGGGGGGTCAAACTAATGAAAAACTGTTTTTT CASSLQGGQTNEKLFF
TRBJ2-5 16 - TRBV7-6 once TGTGCCAGCAGCTTATCAATCTATGGCGGGGAAGAGACCCAGTACTTC CASSLSIYGGEETQYF
TRBJ2-7 15 TRBD1 TRBV25-1 - TGTGCCAGCAGTGAAGTTGGGACAGGGCCCTACGAGCAGTACTTC CASSEVGTGPYEQYF
TRBJ2-2 14 - TRBV7-2 - TGTGCCAGTAGGGGGACGGCGAACACCGGGGAGCTGTTTTTT CASRGTANTGELFF
TRBJ2-7 14 - TRBV19 - TGTGCCAGTAGTGCAAGCCCCACTGGCTACGAGCAGTACTTC CASSASPTGYEQYF
TRBJ2-7 15 - TRBV6-5 once TGTGCCAGCAGTTACTCGCAGGGTTCGCTGAACGAGCAGTACTTC CASSYSQGSLNEQYF
TRBJ2-3 14 TRBD2 TRBV6-5 - TGTGCCAGCTTTGCGGGGGGGAGCACAGATACGCAGTATTTT CASFAGGSTDTQYF
TRBJ2-1 18 TRBD2 TRBV19 - TGTGCCAGTAGTACGGGACTAGCGGGGGGGTATAACTACAATGAGCAGTTCTTC CASSTGLAGGYNYNEQFF
TRBJ1-1 14 - TRBV5-4 - TGTGCCAGCAGCCCCCCGGGACAGAACACTGAAGCTTTCTTT CASSPPGQNTEAFF
TRBJ1-1 15 TRBD1 TRBV10-3 - TGTGCCATCAGTGCGACAGGGGTGGTTGGTACTGAAGCTTTCTTT CAISATGVVGTEAFF
TRBJ1-2 16 - TRBV15 - TGTGCCACCAGCAGAGAGGGGGGGCCGACTAACTATGGCTACACCTTC CATSREGGPTNYGYTF
TRBJ2-7 17 TRBD1 TRBV7-9 - TGTGCCAGCAGCTTTCCCGGCCTGACAGGGAACTCCTACGAGCAGTACTTC CASSFPGLTGNSYEQYF
TRBJ2-5 15 TRBD1 TRBV6-5 - TGTGCCAGCAGTTCCCAGGACAGGGATAGGGAGACCCAGTACTTC CASSSQDRDRETQYF
TRBJ2-7 16 - TRBV6-5 once TGTGCCAGCAGTTACTCGACGGGACACGCCTCCTACGAGCAGTACTTC CASSYSTGHASYEQYF
TRBJ2-3 16 TRBD2 TRBV19 - TGTGCCAGTAGTCCTAGCGGGGGCCGACTGGCAGATACGCAGTATTTT CASSPSGGRLADTQYF
TRBJ2-1 13 - TRBV30 - TGTGCCTGGGGAAGACTTAACTACAATGAGCAGTTCTTC CAWGRLNYNEQFF
TRBJ2-7 15 TRBD2 TRBV11-3 - TGTGCCAGCAGCTTACGATCTAGCGGGGGGAACGAGCAGTACTTC CASSLRSSGGNEQYF
TRBJ1-2 15 - TRBV7-8 few TGTGCCAGCAGCCCCCGTGGGGCGTTATCTGAAGGCTACACCTTC CASSPRGALSEGYTF
TRBJ2-3 15 TRBD2 TRBV5-1 - TGCGCCAGCAGCATCTCTAGCGGGGGTTACGATACGCAGTATTTT CASSISSGGYDTQYF
TRBJ2-5 15 TRBD2 TRBV6-1 - TGTGCCAGCAGTGCGGTAGCGGGGGGGCCAGAGACCCAGTACTTC CASSAVAGGPETQYF
TRBJ2-7 14 - TRBV7-9 - TGTGCCAGCAGCTTAGTCAGGGGCATCTCCGAGCAGTACTTC CASSLVRGISEQYF
TRBJ1-5 15 - TRBV19 - TGTGCCAGTACCTCACCCCGACAGTCCAATCAGCCCCAGCATTTT CASTSPRQSNQPQHF
TRBJ1-2 15 - TRBV2 few TGTGCCAGCAGTGAAGCGAAGAGCCATAACTATGGCTACACCTTC CASSEAKSHNYGYTF
TRBJ2-7 15 TRBD2 TRBV19 - TGTGCCAGTAGTATAACCGGGACTAGCGGATACGAGCAGTACTTC CASSITGTSGYEQYF
TRBJ2-3 16 TRBD1 TRBV6-1 - TGTGCCAGCAGTGAGGACAGGGGCGGCGGGACAGATACGCAGTATTTT CASSEDRGGGTDTQYF
TRBJ1-2 14 - TRBV4-3 once TGCGCCAGCAGCCAAGCGGAGGGTCCCTATGGCTACACCTTC CASSQAEGPYGYTF
TRBJ2-7 14 - TRBV7-9 - TGTGCCAGCAGTAGGACAGTTTCCCCCTACGAGCAGTACTTC CASSRTVSPYEQYF
TRBJ2-1 15 TRBD1 TRBV27 once TGTGCCAGCAGTTCGGGACAGGGCTCCTACAATGAGCAGTTCTTC CASSSGQGSYNEQFF
TRBJ2-7 13 - TRBV12-5 once TGTGCTAGTTGGCTTACAGGGACCTACGAGCAGTACTTC CASWLTGTYEQYF
TRBJ1-1 15 TRBD1 TRBV5-1 - TGCGCCAGCAGCGCCCTAGGGACAGGGAACACTGAAGCTTTCTTT CASSALGTGNTEAFF
TRBJ2-5 13 - TRBV19 few TGTGCCAGTAGTATTCCCAGCCAAGAGACCCAGTACTTC CASSIPSQETQYF
TRBJ2-3 15 TRBD2 TRBV5-1 - TGCGCCAGCAGCTCCCAACGGGGGGACACAGATACGCAGTATTTT CASSSQRGDTDTQYF
TRBJ1-5 13 TRBD1 TRBV2 - TGTGCCAGTTTCGGGACAGCAAATCAGCCCCAGCATTTT CASFGTANQPQHF
TRBJ2-5 16 TRBD2 TRBV11-2 - TGTGCCAGCAGCCCTATGGGCGGGGGGCTCTTAGAGACCCAGTACTTC CASSPMGGGLLETQYF
TRBJ1-1 15 TRBD1 TRBV30 once TGTGCCTGGTACGAGACAGGGGTTGGCGGCACTGAAGCTTTCTTT CAWYETGVGGTEAFF
TRBJ2-1 18 TRBD2 TRBV5-1 - TGCGCCAGCAGCGGGCTAGCGGGGGGGCCGAGGTCCTACAATGAGCAGTTCTTC CASSGLAGGPRSYNEQFF
TRBJ1-2 14 - TRBV9 - TGTGCCAGCAGCGTAGCTCCGGTTAACTATGGCTACACCTTC CASSVAPVNYGYTF
TRBJ2-1 13 TRBD2 TRBV7-2 few TGTGCCAGCAGTCTACACCCGGGAGGTGAGCAGTTCTTC CASSLHPGGEQFF
TRBJ1-2 15 TRBD1 TRBV5-8 - TGTGCCAGCAGCCGTTGGGGACAGGGGATCCATGGCTACACCTTC CASSRWGQGIHGYTF